The 13 T cell receptor beta chains below come from one sample, sequenced in a study of response to subunit inactivated influenza vaccine (dated by TCRdb to 2017 to 2018). The library relied on RT-PCR. The sequencer was an Illumina HiSeq 2500. TCRdb reworked the public reads: Q25 trimming with fastp, MiXCR clone assembly, productive beta chains retained. Under each unique CDR3 protein, matching rows form one entry showing the most common genes and DNA. Across this sample there are about 180,000 distinct CDR3 sequences, with around 8.8% seen only once. About a tenth of the sample belongs to the ten largest clones. This specimen was non-naive T cells sorted from PBMCs, taken on the day of vaccination. What the cell subset or site label conveys for this sample: memory T cell fraction. Receptor source: a man aged 45-60 years who received an inactivated influenza vaccine. Donor details come from another sample of the same person, matched by shared clones.

CDR3 residues: CASSSGAGSNQPQHF. CDR3 DNA sequence: TGTGCCAGCAGCTCCGGAGCCGGTAGCAATCAGCCCCAGCATTTT. V usage is TRBV7-9 and J usage is TRBJ1-5; D not resolved. Trimming removed 4 bases from V and 0 bases from J, with 10 bases in between. CDR1 and CDR2 (germline): SEHNR, FQNEAQ (reference sequence). There are 15 residues in the CDR3.

The rearrangement links TRBV9 to TRBJ2-2; 7 nucleotides align to TRBD1. Trimming took 4 bases from V and 2 from J; bases not matched to a gene: 8. The CDR3 loop spans 16 amino acids. Per the germline V gene, CDR1 is SGDLS and CDR2 is YYNGEE. The CDR3 nucleotides read TGTGCCAGCAGCCCCCCCCGGACAGGAAACACCGGGGAGCTGTTTTTT. This gives the protein CASSPPRTGNTGELFF.

This clonotype was picked up many times. The chain combines TRBV20-1 with TRBJ2-5; D call uncertain. There are 12 residues in the CDR3. Germline loops: CDR1 DFQATT, CDR2 SNEGSKA (reference sequence). The V and J ends lost 7 bases and 5 bases respectively, with 14 bases between them. The CDR3: CSVDERRETQYF. In DNA, the CDR3 is TGCAGTGTGGACGAACGACGGGAGACCCAGTACTTC.

This clonotype was counted ten times or more. The V and J genes are TRBV3-1 and TRBJ2-7; 7 bases line up with TRBD1. The CDR3 extends over 14 amino acids. The J segment lost 7 bases and the V segment lost 2 bases, leaving 8 bases of the junction unmatched. CDR1 is LGHDT and CDR2 is YNNKEL in the germline V gene (reference sequence). The CDR3 region is CASSQLDRPGEQYF. The CDR3 nucleotides are TGTGCCAGCAGCCAACTGGACAGGCCCGGGGAGCAGTACTTC.

Only a few counts were recorded for this clonotype. The V call is TRBV7-2, the J call TRBJ2-5; D might be TRBD2 (5 bases). Trimming cost V 6 bases and J 5 bases, with 13 bases left between them. Germline assignment: CDR1 SGHTA and CDR2 FQGNSA. CDR3 size: 13 residues. CDR3 sequence: CASSLLRVETQYF. The CDR3 DNA reads TGTGCCAGCAGTCTTCTGAGGGTGGAGACCCAGTACTTC. The full variable domain, completed using reference TRBV7-2 and TRBJ2-5, is GAGVSQSPSNKVTEKGKDVELRCDPISGHTALYWYRQSLGQGLEFLIYFQGNSAPDKSGLPSDRFSAERTGGSVSTLTIQRTQQEDSAVYLCASSLLRVETQYFGPGTRLLVL.

A remark on this clonotype: A much larger clone lies one base from this, so it may be a read error. CDR3 in amino acids: CSVAGRTGISYEQYF. Here the CDR3 DNA reads TGCAGCGTTGCCGGTCGGACAGGGATCTCCTACGAGCAGTACTTC. The chain joins TRBV29-1 to TRBJ2-7; 8 bases align to TRBD1. Germline V lookup: CDR1 SQVTM, CDR2 ANQGSEA. The CDR3 consists of 15 residues. The junction had 8 bases not matched to a gene; V was cut back by 4 bases and J by 0 bases.

The CDR3 nucleotides are TGTGCCAGCAGTATTTACAGGGGGAAGGACTATGGCTACACCTTC. Protein sequence: CASSIYRGKDYGYTF. V and J are TRBV12-3 or TRBV12-4 and TRBJ1-2; TRBD1 matches at 8 bases. The trim removed 5 bases at V and 3 bases at J, leaving 8 bases unmatched. The CDR3 sequence is 15 residues long.

In this sample, this clonotype turned up a few times. The chain links TRBV4-2 to TRBJ2-5; 7 bases match TRBD1. The CDR3 totals 15 residues. The trim removed 3 bases at V and 3 bases at J, leaving 7 bases unmatched. CDR1 LGHNA and CDR2 YNFKEQ come from the germline V gene. DNA of the CDR3: TGTGCCAGCAGCCAGGGGACAGCAGTCGAAGAGACCCAGTACTTC. Translation: CASSQGTAVEETQYF.

This clonotype was recorded at least ten times. The chain has TRBV6-5 and TRBJ1-1; possibly TRBD1 for D (5 bases). The V end was cut by 4 bases, the J end by 5 bases, with 14 bases between. Germline assignment: CDR1 MNHEY and CDR2 SVGAGI. The CDR3 has 14 residues. The CDR3 protein is CASSSSQGGTEAFF. CDR3 nucleotide sequence: TGTGCCAGCAGTTCCAGCCAGGGAGGGACTGAAGCTTTCTTT.

The chain uses TRBV7-9 and TRBJ2-7; D may be TRBD2 (5 bases). Per germline, CDR1 SEHNR and CDR2 FQNEAQ (reference sequence). CDR3 length equals 14 residues. With 4 bases removed from V and 3 bases from J, the gap between germline ends came to 13 bases. The CDR3 protein is CASSSPGEGYEQYF. Written as DNA, the CDR3 is TGTGCCAGCAGCTCCCCCGGGGAAGGCTACGAGCAGTACTTC.

The V and J genes are TRBV20-1 and TRBJ2-7; TRBD2 agrees at 8 bases. This CDR3 comprises 13 residues. The germline gives CDR1 DFQATT, CDR2 SNEGSKA (reference sequence). With V trimmed by 6 bases and J by 2 bases, 6 bases remained unmatched. The CDR3 DNA follows: TGCAGTGCCCCAACTAGCGGTGCCTACGAGCAGTACTTC. It encodes CSAPTSGAYEQYF.

This chain links TRBV5-1 with TRBJ1-1, with TRBD1 identical over 9 bases. This CDR3 is built from 16 residues. Germline V lookup: CDR1 SGHRS, CDR2 YFSETQ. Losses at the gene ends were 4 bases for V and 0 bases for J; bases not matched to a gene: 7. The CDR3 DNA reads as TGCGCCAGCAGCCGAGGACAGGGGTCCATGAACACTGAAGCTTTCTTT. Translated, it gives CASSRGQGSMNTEAFF. Supplemented by reference TRBV5-1 and TRBJ1-1, the full variable domain reads KAGVTQTPRYLIKTRGQQVTLSCSPISGHRSVSWYQQTPGQGLQFLFEYFSETQRNKGNFPGRFSGRQFSNSRSEMNVSTLELGDSALYLCASSRGQGSMNTEAFFGQGTRLTVV.

The V and J genes are TRBV28 and TRBJ1-4; 10 positions match TRBD1. The junction had 13 bases not matched to a gene; V was cut back by 7 bases and J by 2 bases. Per the germline V gene, CDR1 is MDHEN and CDR2 is SYDVKM. The CDR3 is 18 amino acids. The CDR3: CASTRQGALFGTNEKLFF. In nucleotides, the CDR3 is TGTGCCAGCACCAGACAGGGGGCACTTTTTGGGACTAATGAAAAACTGTTTTTT.